Listed here are 13 T cell receptor beta chains from one sample, sequenced in a study of patients and donors after allogeneic stem cell transplantation. TCRdb used MiXCR to reprocess the RT-PCR reads, holding one entry per CDR3 protein. The table has about a million distinct CDR3 sequences, about 20% seen once; the top ten hold 5% to 6.5%. What was sequenced was blood, either unsorted or a sorted T cell fraction (not recorded which). The receptors come from a human donor who was either an allogeneic HSCT recipient or a stem cell or donor lymphocyte infusion donor (not recorded which). It is not recorded whose cells these are; they may come from a transplant donor.

In its sample, this clonotype was seen a few times. The genes are TRBV14 and TRBJ1-1; 7 nucleotides align to TRBD1. Germline-derived CDR1 and CDR2 are SGHDN and FVKESK. CDR3 length equals 17 residues. V gave up 1 base and J gave up 1 base; unmatched junction bases: 9. The CDR3 region is CASSQATGTVANTEAFF. The CDR3 DNA is TGTGCCAGCAGCCAAGCAACGGGGACAGTAGCGAACACTGAAGCTTTCTTT.

In its sample, this clonotype was seen a few times. The V and J genes are TRBV7-9 and TRBJ1-1; weak D call: TRBD1 (5 bases). The germline CDR1 and CDR2 sequences are SEHNR and FQNEAQ (reference sequence). CDR3 length: 12 residues. The ends were cut back, 3 bases at V and 9 bases at J, with 11 bases in the middle. The CDR3 region is CASSFRDGKAFF. In DNA, the CDR3 is TGTGCCAGCAGCTTCCGGGACGGGAAAGCTTTCTTT.

J is TRBJ2-3 and V is TRBV6-1; 8 bases map to TRBD2. The J segment lost 0 bases and the V segment lost 5 bases, leaving 7 bases of the junction unmatched. This CDR3 has 16 residues. CDR1 MNHNS and CDR2 SASEGT come from the germline V gene. CDR3 region: CASSQIAGYSTDTQYF. Here the CDR3 DNA reads TGTGCCAGCAGTCAAATAGCGGGGTATAGCACAGATACGCAGTATTTT.

The genes are TRBV12-3 or TRBV12-4 and TRBJ2-2, with TRBD2 as a possible D gene (5 bases). CDR3 length: 14 residues. Trimming removed 7 bases at V and 3 bases at J, with 12 bases between. Here the CDR3 reads CASNTGVYTGELFF. The CDR3 coding sequence is TGTGCCAGCAACACCGGGGTCTACACCGGGGAGCTGTTTTTT.

This clonotype was counted only a few times. The chain links TRBV20-1 to TRBJ2-7, with TRBD1 matching 9 bases. This CDR3 has 15 residues. The V gene end was trimmed by 5 bases and the J gene end by 5 bases; junction bases not matched to a gene: 13. Germline V lookup: CDR1 DFQATT, CDR2 SNEGSKA (reference sequence). Here the CDR3 DNA reads TGCAGTGCTCGAGCAACAGGGGGCGAACTGCACGAGCAGTACTTC. Encoded protein: CSARATGGELHEQYF.

This clonotype was seen only a few times. This chain connects TRBV12-3 or TRBV12-4 to TRBJ1-1, with no clear D. This CDR3 has 14 amino acids. Trimming pared 6 bases from V and 1 base from J, leaving 12 bases between. The chain's CDR3 is CASRPGPRNTEAFF. The CDR3 DNA sequence: TGTGCCAGCAGACCCGGACCGAGGAACACTGAAGCTTTCTTT.

The chain joins TRBV6-2 or TRBV6-3 to TRBJ2-4, with a tentative D call TRBD1 (5 bases). Germline CDR1 is MNHEY and CDR2 is SVGEGT. Trimming stripped 6 bases from V and 1 base from J, with 10 bases between. The CDR3 covers 14 residues. CDR3 protein: CASSSGSAKNIQYF. The CDR3 bases are TGTGCCAGCAGCTCAGGGTCGGCCAAAAACATTCAGTACTTC.

The CDR3 bases are TGCAGTGCTAGAGACGAAAGCGGGGCCACCTACGAGCAGTACTTC. Its translation: CSARDESGATYEQYF. The V gene is TRBV20-1, the J gene TRBJ2-7; 7 nucleotides align to TRBD2. The junction had 7 bases not matched to a gene; V was cut back by 0 bases and J by 2 bases. This CDR3 is built from 15 residues. Germline CDR1 and CDR2: DFQATT and SNEGSKA (reference sequence).

This sequence joins TRBV11-2 and TRBJ2-1; the D is unclear. Germline-derived CDR1 and CDR2 are SGHAT and FQNNGV. CDR3 size: 14 residues. Trimming stripped 5 bases from V and 4 bases from J, with 12 bases between. CDR3 protein: CASSLTDGYNEQFF. Written as DNA, the CDR3 is TGTGCCAGCAGCCTGACTGACGGATACAATGAGCAGTTCTTC.

The chain has TRBV20-1 and TRBJ2-3; D may be TRBD2 (6 bases). V was trimmed by 4 bases and J by 4 bases, leaving 15 bases between them. Germline V gene data show CDR1 as DFQATT and CDR2 as SNEGSKA (reference sequence). The CDR3 contains 14 residues. CDR3 amino acids: CSAKGSGFADTQYF. DNA for the CDR3: TGCAGTGCTAAGGGGAGCGGGTTTGCAGATACGCAGTATTTT.

V and J are TRBV13 and TRBJ2-3, with D tentatively TRBD1 (6 bases). The CDR3 has 16 residues. Germline V gene lookup returns CDR1 PRHDT and CDR2 FYEKMQ (reference sequence). The V end lost 4 bases, the J end lost 3 bases, and 17 bases lay between the germline ends. The CDR3 bases are TGTGCCAGCAGCTCGGACAGCTCAGATCGGACAGATACGCAGTATTTT. This sequence encodes CASSSDSSDRTDTQYF.

In this sample, this clonotype turned up many times. V is TRBV12-3 or TRBV12-4 and J is TRBJ2-3; 8 nucleotides agree with TRBD1. The CDR3 is 13 amino acids. Germline trimming cut 4 bases from V and 6 bases from J; bases unmatched to any gene: 3. The CDR3 bases are TGTGCCAGCAGTTGGGACAGGACGGATACGCAGTATTTT. Amino acids: CASSWDRTDTQYF.

The chain has TRBV7-9 and TRBJ2-5; 7 nucleotides agree with TRBD2. Germline values: CDR1 SEHNR, CDR2 FQNEAQ (reference sequence). The CDR3 runs 16 residues. Trimming took 1 base from V and 1 from J; bases not matched to a gene: 6. This chain's CDR3 is CASSLGGQRGQETQYF. DNA for the CDR3: TGTGCCAGCAGCTTAGGTGGTCAGCGGGGCCAAGAGACCCAGTACTTC.